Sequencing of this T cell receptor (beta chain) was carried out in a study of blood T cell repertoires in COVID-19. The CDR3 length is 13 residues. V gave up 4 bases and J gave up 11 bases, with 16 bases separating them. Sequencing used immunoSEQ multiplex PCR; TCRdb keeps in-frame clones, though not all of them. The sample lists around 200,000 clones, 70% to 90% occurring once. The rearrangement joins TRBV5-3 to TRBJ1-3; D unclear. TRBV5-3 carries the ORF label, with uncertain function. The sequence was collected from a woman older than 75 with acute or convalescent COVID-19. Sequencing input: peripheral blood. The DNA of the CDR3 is TGTGCCAGAAGCCCCTGGTGGCAGAGGGCCATATATTTT. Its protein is CARSPWWQRAIYF.